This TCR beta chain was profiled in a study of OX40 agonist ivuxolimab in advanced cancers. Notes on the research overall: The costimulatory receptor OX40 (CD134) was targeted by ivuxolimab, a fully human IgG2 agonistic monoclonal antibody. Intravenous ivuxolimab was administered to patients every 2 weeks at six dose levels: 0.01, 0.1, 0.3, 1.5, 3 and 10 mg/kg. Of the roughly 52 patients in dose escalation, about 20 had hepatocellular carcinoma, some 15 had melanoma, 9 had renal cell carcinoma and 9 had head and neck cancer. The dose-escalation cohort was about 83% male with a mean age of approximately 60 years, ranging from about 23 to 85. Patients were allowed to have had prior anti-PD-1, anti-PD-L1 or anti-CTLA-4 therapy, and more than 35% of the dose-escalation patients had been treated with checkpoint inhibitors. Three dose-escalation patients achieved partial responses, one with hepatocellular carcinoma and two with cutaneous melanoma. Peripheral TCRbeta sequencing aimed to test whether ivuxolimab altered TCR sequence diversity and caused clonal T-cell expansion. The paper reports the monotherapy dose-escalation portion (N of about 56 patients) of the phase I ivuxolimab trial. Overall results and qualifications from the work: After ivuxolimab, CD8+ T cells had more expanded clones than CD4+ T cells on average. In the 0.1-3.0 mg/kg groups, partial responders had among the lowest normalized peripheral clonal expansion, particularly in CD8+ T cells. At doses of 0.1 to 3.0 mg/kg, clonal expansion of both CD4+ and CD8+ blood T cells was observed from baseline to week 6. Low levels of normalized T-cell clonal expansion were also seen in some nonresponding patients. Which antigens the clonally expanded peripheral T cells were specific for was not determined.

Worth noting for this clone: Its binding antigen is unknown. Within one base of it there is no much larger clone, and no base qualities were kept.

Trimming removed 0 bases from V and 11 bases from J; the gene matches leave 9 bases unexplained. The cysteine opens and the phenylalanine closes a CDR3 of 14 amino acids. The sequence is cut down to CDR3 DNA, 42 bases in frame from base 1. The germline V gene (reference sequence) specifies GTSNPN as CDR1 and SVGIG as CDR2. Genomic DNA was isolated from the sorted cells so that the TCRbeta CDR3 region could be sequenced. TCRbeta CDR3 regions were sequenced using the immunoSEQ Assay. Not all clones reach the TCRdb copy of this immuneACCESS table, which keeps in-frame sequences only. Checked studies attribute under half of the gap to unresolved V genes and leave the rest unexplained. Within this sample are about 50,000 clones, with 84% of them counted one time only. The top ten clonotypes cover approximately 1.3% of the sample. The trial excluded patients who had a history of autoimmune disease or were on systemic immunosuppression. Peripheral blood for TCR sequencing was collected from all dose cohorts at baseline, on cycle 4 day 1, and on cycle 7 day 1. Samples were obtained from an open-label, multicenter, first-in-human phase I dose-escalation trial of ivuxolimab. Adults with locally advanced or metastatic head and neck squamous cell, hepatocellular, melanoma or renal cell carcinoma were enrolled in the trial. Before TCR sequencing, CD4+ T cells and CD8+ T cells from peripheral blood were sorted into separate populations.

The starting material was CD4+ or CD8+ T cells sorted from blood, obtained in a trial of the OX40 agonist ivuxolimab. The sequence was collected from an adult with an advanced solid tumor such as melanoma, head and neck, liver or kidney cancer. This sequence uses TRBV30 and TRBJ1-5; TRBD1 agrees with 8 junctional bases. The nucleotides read TGTGCCTGGAGTGTATCGGGACAGGCCCTATCCCAGCATTTT. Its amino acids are CAWSVSGQALSQHF.